These 27 T cell receptor beta chains were sequenced from one sample in a study of blood T cells in healthy people across ages. Combining a sample-barcoded 5' primer with a J-beta primer mix, a second PCR ran for about 7 to 11 cycles. Each CDR3 protein gets one entry after TCRdb re-called the 5' RACE reads with MiXCR. This sample has about 670,000 distinct CDR3 sequences, with approximately 52% found just once. What was sequenced was blood. These TCRs come from an elderly woman in good health.

This clonotype appeared many times. This chain links TRBV3-1 with TRBJ2-3, with 7 nucleotides matching TRBD1. The V gene's germline CDR1 is LGHDT and CDR2 YNNKEL (reference sequence). There are 16 residues in the CDR3. Germline trimming cut 6 bases from V and 3 bases from J; bases unmatched to any gene: 12. The DNA of the CDR3 is TGTGCCAGCAGTCGTATAAATCCAGGGGGAACAGATACGCAGTATTTT. It encodes CASSRINPGGTDTQYF.

Regarding this clonotype: A much more abundant neighbour one base away suggests this may be a read error. V gene TRBV3-1 combines with J gene TRBJ2-5; D might be TRBD2 (6 bases). The better agreement between TRBJ2-7 and the DNA end casts doubt on the J call. This CDR3 comprises 15 residues. Per the germline V gene, CDR1 is LGHDT and CDR2 is YNNKEL (reference sequence). The chain's CDR3 is CASSLGRAGGDEQYF. CDR3 sequence (DNA): TGTGCCAGCAGCCTCGGACGAGCGGGCGGCGACGAGCAGTACTTC.

The chain carries TRBV7-9 and TRBJ2-7; possible D gene TRBD2, 6 bases. CDR1 is SEHNR and CDR2 is FQNEAQ in the germline V gene (reference sequence). Trimming cost V 4 bases and J 2 bases, with 15 bases left between them. This CDR3 has 15 amino acids. CDR3 sequence (DNA): TGTGCCAGCAGCTCTCCGGGACTGATGACCTACGAGCAGTACTTC. Encoded protein: CASSSPGLMTYEQYF.

The V and J genes are TRBV27 and TRBJ2-3; D unresolved. Germline CDR1 is MNHEY and CDR2 is SMNVEV (reference sequence). Trimming cost V 5 bases and J 2 bases, with 14 bases left between them. The CDR3 runs 15 residues. The CDR3 DNA is TGTGCCAGCAGTCGCCGGGTCCTTGTCACAGATACGCAGTATTTT. As protein: CASSRRVLVTDTQYF.

The rearrangement links TRBV20-1 to TRBJ1-6; the D gene is possibly TRBD1 (6 bases). V gave up 5 bases and J gave up 7 bases, with 15 bases separating them. CDR3 length equals 14 residues. Germline CDR1 is DFQATT and CDR2 is SNEGSKA (reference sequence). CDR3: CSARGGSNNSPLHF. DNA for the CDR3: TGCAGTGCTCGAGGGGGGTCGAACAATTCACCCCTCCACTTT.

This clonotype was counted ten times or more. The rearrangement joins TRBV7-9 to TRBJ2-3; possibly TRBD2 for D (5 bases). This CDR3 contains 13 residues. V lost 4 bases and J 4 bases, leaving 9 bases between the germline ends. Germline CDR1 and CDR2: SEHNR and FQNEAQ (reference sequence). The CDR3 sequence: CASSSGWADTQYF. The CDR3 nucleotides are TGTGCCAGCAGCTCGGGGTGGGCAGATACGCAGTATTTT.

This clonotype was picked up many times. The V call is TRBV21-1, the J call TRBJ2-1; whether TRBD1, the table's D call, matches the DNA was not checked. TRBV21-1 is annotated as a pseudogene. This CDR3 comprises 16 residues. CDR3 sequence: CASSRLVRSRSFEQFF. Written as DNA, the CDR3 is TGTGCCAGCAGCCGACTAGTTAGGTCCCGATCATTCGAGCAGTTCTTC.

The gene calls are TRBV3-1 and TRBJ2-7, with 9 bases fitting TRBD2. Unmatched junction bases numbered 6, after V lost 1 base and J lost 5 bases. Per germline, CDR1 LGHDT and CDR2 YNNKEL (reference sequence). The CDR3 is 15 residues long. CDR3 region: CASSQGLAVPHEQYF. The DNA for the CDR3 is TGTGCCAGCAGCCAAGGACTAGCGGTACCCCACGAGCAGTACTTC.

Remarks on this clonotype: A much larger clone lies a single base off, so this may be a read error. The gene calls are TRBV15 and TRBJ1-1; TRBD1 might be the D (6 bases). This CDR3 has 16 amino acids. CDR1 is LNHNV and CDR2 is YYDKDF in the germline V gene (reference sequence). The CDR3 protein is CATNRDPGVLNTEAFF. CDR3 bases: TGTGCCACCAACAGAGACCCAGGGGTCCTGAACACTGAAGCTTTCTTT. Using reference TRBV15 and TRBJ1-1 for the parts outside the CDR3, the full variable domain is DAMVIQNPRYQVTQFGKPVTLSCSQTLNHNVMYWYQQKSSQAPKLLFHYYDKDFNNEADTPDNFQSRRPNTSFCFLDIRSPGLGDTAMYLCATNRDPGVLNTEAFFGQGTRLTVV.

On this clonotype: A much larger clone sits a single nucleotide away, making a read error possible. The chain employs TRBV12-3 or TRBV12-4 and TRBJ2-7; 8 nucleotides agree with TRBD1. Trimming at V came to 6 bases and at J to 1 base, leaving 17 bases not matched to a gene. CDR3 length equals 18 residues. CDR3 amino acids: CASSGSTGACLRSYEQYF. DNA of the CDR3: TGTGCCAGCAGCGGCTCGACAGGGGCCTGTCTACGATCCTACGAGCAGTACTTC.

In this sample, this clonotype turned up once. The chain uses TRBV6-6 and TRBJ1-4; D not certain. CDR3 length equals 11 residues. The V gene's germline CDR1 is MNHNY and CDR2 SVGAGI (reference sequence). V was pared by 10 bases and J by 7 bases, with 10 bases between. CDR3 region: CATEESEKLFF. The CDR3 nucleotides are TGTGCCACCGAGGAAAGTGAAAAACTGTTTTTT.

J is TRBJ2-1 and V is TRBV12-3 or TRBV12-4; tentatively, D is TRBD1 (6 bases). This CDR3 has 18 residues. V lost 4 bases to trimming and J lost 5 bases, with 24 bases between them. The CDR3 nucleotides read TGTGCCAGCAGTTCCCTTAGAGGCCGGGACACTTGGGACAATGAGCAGTTCTTC. Amino acids: CASSSLRGRDTWDNEQFF.

This chain uses TRBV7-9 with TRBJ1-1, with a weak D call TRBD1 (6 bases). Germline V gene data show CDR1 as SEHNR and CDR2 as FQNEAQ (reference sequence). V lost 5 bases and J lost 1, with 17 bases in between. This CDR3 is built from 16 residues. The CDR3 sequence: CASSHSVQGPNTEAFF. CDR3 nucleotides: TGTGCCAGCAGCCACAGCGTACAGGGACCGAACACTGAAGCTTTCTTT.

V and J are TRBV12-3 or TRBV12-4 and TRBJ2-5, with 11 bases identical to TRBD2. The end of the DNA fits TRBJ2-7 better, so the J call may be wrong. The CDR3 covers 15 residues. The CDR3 loop is CASSLMGLAEYEQYF. CDR3 in DNA: TGTGCCAGCAGTTTAATGGGACTAGCGGAATACGAGCAGTACTTC.

The chain combines TRBV7-7 with TRBJ2-7, with D maybe TRBD2 (6 bases). The J call may be in error: the DNA end matches TRBJ2-5 better. CDR1 and CDR2 (germline): SSHAT, FNYEAQ (reference sequence). This CDR3 comprises 13 residues. The CDR3 loop is CASSSGLKETQYF. CDR3 nucleotide sequence: TGTGCCAGCAGCTCGGGACTGAAAGAGACCCAGTACTTC.

This chain uses TRBV27 with TRBJ2-3; TRBD1 agrees at 8 bases. The CDR3 has 14 residues. Germline V CDR1 and CDR2: MNHEY, SMNVEV (reference sequence). V dropped 5 bases and J dropped 6; count of bases not matched to a gene: 7. CDR3 sequence reads: CASSLWTGQDTQYF. The DNA for the CDR3 is TGTGCCAGCAGTCTCTGGACAGGGCAGGATACGCAGTATTTT.

This sequence joins TRBV14 and TRBJ2-3; D not resolved. The germline V and J ends were trimmed by 4 bases and 11 bases, with 13 bases remaining between them. The CDR3 has 12 amino acids. Germline V gene lookup returns CDR1 SGHDN and CDR2 FVKESK. The CDR3 DNA reads TGTGCCAGCAGCCCGAGGACCAGCAAGCAGTATTTT. Its protein product is CASSPRTSKQYF.

This clonotype has at least ten counts. The chain couples TRBV20-1 to TRBJ1-1; possibly TRBD1 for D (5 bases). With 4 bases removed from V and 0 bases from J, the gap between germline ends came to 15 bases. The CDR3 has 15 amino acids. CDR1 is DFQATT and CDR2 is SNEGSKA in the germline V gene (reference sequence). CDR3 bases: TGCAGTGCTACAGACATACGACAGCTGAACACTGAAGCTTTCTTT. Amino acid sequence: CSATDIRQLNTEAFF.

This clonotype was picked up many times. V usage is TRBV29-1 and J usage is TRBJ2-2; D remains unclear. V was cut by 6 bases and J by 6 bases, with 20 bases left in between. Germline CDR1 SQVTM, CDR2 ANQGSEA. The CDR3 extends over 15 amino acids. The CDR3 loop reads CSVLSVHHPAGELFF. The CDR3, as DNA: TGCAGCGTGTTAAGCGTCCACCATCCTGCCGGGGAGCTGTTTTTT.

V is TRBV5-1 and J is TRBJ2-5; D uncertain. Trimming cost V 4 bases and J 2 bases, with 12 bases left between them. Germline lookup yields CDR1 SGHRS and CDR2 YFSETQ. The CDR3 contains 14 residues. CDR3 coding DNA: TGCGCCAGCAGCGTCGGACCCTTACAAGAGACCCAGTACTTC. This encodes CASSVGPLQETQYF. Full variable domain (rest looked up from reference TRBV5-1 and TRBJ2-5): KAGVTQTPRYLIKTRGQQVTLSCSPISGHRSVSWYQQTPGQGLQFLFEYFSETQRNKGNFPGRFSGRQFSNSRSEMNVSTLELGDSALYLCASSVGPLQETQYFGPGTRLLVL.

This clonotype was observed many times. The chain combines TRBV18 with TRBJ2-7, with TRBD1 matching 7 bases. Germline loops: CDR1 KGHSH, CDR2 LQKENI. J was trimmed by 3 bases and V by 6 bases; bases with no gene match: 5. The CDR3 consists of 13 residues. CDR3 residues: CASSRGPIYEQYF. The CDR3, as DNA: TGTGCCAGCTCTAGGGGGCCGATCTACGAGCAGTACTTC.

This clonotype occurred many times. The chain couples TRBV6-5 to TRBJ2-1; TRBD1 aligns across 9 bases. The V gene's germline CDR1 is MNHEY and CDR2 SVGAGI. V lost 6 bases to trimming and J lost 0 bases; unmatched junction nucleotides: 6. The CDR3 has 16 amino acids. The CDR3 DNA follows: TGTGCCAGCAGCAGACAGGGGGTAAGCTCCTACAATGAGCAGTTCTTC. It codes for CASSRQGVSSYNEQFF.

The chain has TRBV6-2 or TRBV6-3 and TRBJ2-1; D gene ambiguous. CDR3 length: 17 residues. Germline V lookup: CDR1 MNHEY, CDR2 SVGEGT. Trimming cost V 0 bases and J 5 bases, with 17 bases left between them. CDR3: CASSYSTSQQINNEQFF. CDR3 nucleotides: TGTGCCAGCAGTTACTCGACGTCACAGCAGATTAACAATGAGCAGTTCTTC.

The chain carries TRBV20-1 and TRBJ2-7; maybe TRBD1 (5 bases). The CDR3 is made up of 13 amino acids. V lost 1 base and J lost 2, with 9 bases in between. Germline assignment: CDR1 DFQATT and CDR2 SNEGSKA (reference sequence). The CDR3 nucleotides are TGCAGTGCTAGAGCAGGGTTCGCCTACGAGCAGTACTTC. Translating it yields CSARAGFAYEQYF.

This chain connects TRBV5-1 to TRBJ2-1; D perhaps matches TRBD1 (6 bases). Germline V CDR1 and CDR2: SGHRS, YFSETQ. V was shortened by 4 bases and J by 0 bases, with 11 bases between the two germline ends. CDR3 size: 15 residues. CDR3 residues: CASSLGTFSYNEQFF. The CDR3 bases are TGCGCCAGCAGCCTAGGGACATTCTCCTACAATGAGCAGTTCTTC.

This clonotype was recorded many times. The gene calls are TRBV20-1 and TRBJ2-1; no clear D gene. From germline, CDR1 is DFQATT and CDR2 SNEGSKA (reference sequence). Between the trimmed V and J ends, which lost 6 bases and 8 bases, there was a span of 20 bases. The CDR3 is 14 residues long. In nucleotides, the CDR3 is TGCAGTGCCCCACTTAGGTCTGGCTTCGATGAGCAGTTCTTC. Translated, it gives CSAPLRSGFDEQFF.

Comment on this clonotype: This may be a read error: a much more frequent sequence differs by one nucleotide. Here the CDR3 DNA reads TGCGCCAGCGGCCAAGAACTCACCTACGAGCAGTACTTC. This codes for CASGQELTYEQYF. The chain couples TRBV4-1 to TRBJ2-7, with no clear D. Germline CDR1 is MGHRA and CDR2 is YSYEKL. This CDR3 comprises 13 residues.